This T cell receptor (beta chain) was found in a study of beta chain features in type 1 diabetes. Isolated RNA was reverse transcribed in full, so expressed TCRB transcripts were sequenced. TCRdb's copy holds only in-frame clones and misses some; the assay was immunoSEQ multiplex PCR. The table lists 200,000 to 250,000 clones, 68% of them singletons. CDR3 length equals 17 residues. V gave up 0 bases and J gave up 4 bases, with 19 bases separating them. Germline CDR1 reads GTSNPN; CDR2 reads SVGIG (reference sequence). This receptor was taken from a man aged 25-45 years in good health. Sequencing was done on a sample of naive CD4+ T cells from blood. The chain combines TRBV30 with TRBJ1-5; D may be TRBD1 (6 bases). The CDR3: CAWSVGWDPGANQPQHF. The CDR3 DNA follows: TGTGCCTGGAGTGTGGGATGGGACCCAGGGGCAAATCAGCCCCAGCATTTT.